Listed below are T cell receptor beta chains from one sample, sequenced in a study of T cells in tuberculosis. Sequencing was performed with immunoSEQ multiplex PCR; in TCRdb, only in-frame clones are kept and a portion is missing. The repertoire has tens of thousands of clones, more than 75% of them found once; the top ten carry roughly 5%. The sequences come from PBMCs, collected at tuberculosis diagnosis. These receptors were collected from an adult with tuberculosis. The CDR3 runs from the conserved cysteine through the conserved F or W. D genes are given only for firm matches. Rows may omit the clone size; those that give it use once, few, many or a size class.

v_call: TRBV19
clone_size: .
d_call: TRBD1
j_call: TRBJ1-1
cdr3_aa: CASTGGGTGFPEAFF
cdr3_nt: TGTGCCAGTACTGGGGGCGGGACAGGGTTTCCTGAAGCTTTCTTT

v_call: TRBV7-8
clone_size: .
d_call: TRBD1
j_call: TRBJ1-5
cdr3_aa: CASSLGGGQGNQPQHF
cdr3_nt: TGTGCCAGCAGCTTAGGAGGGGGACAGGGGAATCAGCCCCAGCATTTT

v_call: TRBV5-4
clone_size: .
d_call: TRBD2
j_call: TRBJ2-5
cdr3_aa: CASSLRTSRTQYF
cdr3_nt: TGTGCCAGCAGCCTAAGGACTAGCAGGACCCAGTACTTC

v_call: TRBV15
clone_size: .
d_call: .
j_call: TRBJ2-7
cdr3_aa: CATGPGDEQYF
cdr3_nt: TGTGCCACCGGTCCAGGGGACGAGCAGTACTTC

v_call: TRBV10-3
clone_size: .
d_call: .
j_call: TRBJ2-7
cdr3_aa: CATQGVGYEQYF
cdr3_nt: TGTGCCACCCAGGGTGTTGGCTACGAGCAGTACTTC

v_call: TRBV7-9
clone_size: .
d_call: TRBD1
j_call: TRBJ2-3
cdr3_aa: CASSRTGEEGTQYF
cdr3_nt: TGTGCCAGCAGCCGGACAGGGGAAGAAGGTACGCAGTATTTT

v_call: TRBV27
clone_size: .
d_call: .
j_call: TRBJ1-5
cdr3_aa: CASSSTLTAGQPQHF
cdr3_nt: TGTGCCAGCAGTTCGACCCTGACAGCGGGTCAGCCCCAGCATTTT

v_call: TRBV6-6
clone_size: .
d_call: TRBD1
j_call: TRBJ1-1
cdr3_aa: CASSYALGTGDTEAFF
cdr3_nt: TGTGCCAGCAGTTATGCTCTCGGGACAGGGGACACTGAAGCTTTCTTT

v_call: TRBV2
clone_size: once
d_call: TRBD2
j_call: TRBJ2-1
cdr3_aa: CASSEAPAGSNEQFF
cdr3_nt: TGTGCCAGCAGTGAAGCGCCAGCGGGAAGCAATGAGCAGTTCTTC

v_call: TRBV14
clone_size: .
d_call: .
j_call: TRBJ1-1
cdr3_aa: CASSQQGLNTEAFF
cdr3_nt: TGTGCCAGCAGCCAACAGGGATTGAACACTGAAGCTTTCTTT

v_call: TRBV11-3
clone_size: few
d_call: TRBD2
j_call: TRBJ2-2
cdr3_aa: CASSWTSAGELFF
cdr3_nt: TGTGCCAGCAGCTGGACTAGCGCCGGGGAGCTGTTTTTT

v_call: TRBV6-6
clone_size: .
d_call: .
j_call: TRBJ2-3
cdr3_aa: CASSYDRYTDTQYF
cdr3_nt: TGTGCCAGCAGTTATGATAGATACACAGATACGCAGTATTTT

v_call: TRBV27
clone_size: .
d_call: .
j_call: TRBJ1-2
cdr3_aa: CASSLQALNYGYTF
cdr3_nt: TGTGCCAGCAGTCTTCAGGCCCTTAACTATGGCTACACCTTC

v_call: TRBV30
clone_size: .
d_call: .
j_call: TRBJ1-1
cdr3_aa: CAWSAGHPNTEAFF
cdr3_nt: TGTGCCTGGAGTGCGGGACACCCGAACACTGAAGCTTTCTTT

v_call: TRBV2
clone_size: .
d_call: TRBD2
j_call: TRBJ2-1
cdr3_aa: CASSVLAGRYNEQFF
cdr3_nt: TGTGCCAGCAGTGTTCTAGCGGGGCGATACAATGAGCAGTTCTTC

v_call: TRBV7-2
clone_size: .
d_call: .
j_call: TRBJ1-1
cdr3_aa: CASSLDSPSEAFF
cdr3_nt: TGTGCCAGCAGTCTGGACAGTCCCTCAGAAGCTTTCTTT

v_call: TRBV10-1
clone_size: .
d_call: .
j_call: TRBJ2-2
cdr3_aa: CASSVGGNTGELFF
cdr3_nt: TGCGCCAGCAGTGTAGGGGGGAACACCGGGGAGCTGTTTTTT

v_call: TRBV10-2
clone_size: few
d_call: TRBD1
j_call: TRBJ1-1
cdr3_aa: CASSDLRGQGRTEAFF
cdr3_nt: TGCGCCAGCAGTGACCTCCGCGGACAGGGCCGAACTGAAGCTTTCTTT

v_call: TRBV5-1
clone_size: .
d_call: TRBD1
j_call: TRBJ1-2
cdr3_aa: CASSPGQGGDYGYTF
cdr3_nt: TGCGCCAGCAGCCCTGGACAGGGGGGGGACTATGGCTACACCTTC

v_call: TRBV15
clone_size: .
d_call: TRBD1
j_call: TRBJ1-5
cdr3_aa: CATSRAPGQGGQPQHF
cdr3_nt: TGTGCCACCAGCAGAGCGCCGGGACAGGGAGGTCAGCCCCAGCATTTT

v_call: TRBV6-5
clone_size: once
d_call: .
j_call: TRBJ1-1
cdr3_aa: CASLRDPADEEAFF
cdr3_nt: TGTGCCAGCCTTAGAGACCCGGCGGATGAGGAAGCTTTCTTT

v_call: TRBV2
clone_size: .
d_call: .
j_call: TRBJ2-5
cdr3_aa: CASSVSRRETQYF
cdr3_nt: TGTGCCAGCAGTGTTTCCAGGCGCGAGACCCAGTACTTC

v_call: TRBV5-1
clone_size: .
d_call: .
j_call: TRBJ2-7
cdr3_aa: CASSLAPSQAYEQYF
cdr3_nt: TGCGCCAGCAGCTTGGCCCCCAGCCAGGCCTACGAGCAGTACTTC

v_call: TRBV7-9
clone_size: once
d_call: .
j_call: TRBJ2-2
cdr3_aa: CASSPLGQITGELFF
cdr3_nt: TGTGCCAGCAGCCCTCTAGGACAGATCACCGGGGAGCTGTTTTTT

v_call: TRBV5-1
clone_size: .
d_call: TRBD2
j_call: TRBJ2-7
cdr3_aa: CASSLGGTSGEQYF
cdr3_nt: TGCGCCAGCAGCTTGGGAGGGACTAGCGGCGAGCAGTACTTC

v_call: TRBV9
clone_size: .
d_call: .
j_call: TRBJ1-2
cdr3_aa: CASSKGGASPLNYGYTF
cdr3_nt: TGTGCCAGCAGCAAAGGAGGAGCTTCCCCCCTTAACTATGGCTACACCTTC

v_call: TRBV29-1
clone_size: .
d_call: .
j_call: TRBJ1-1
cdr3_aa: CSVGEGGRTEAFF
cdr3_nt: TGCAGCGTTGGAGAGGGGGGTAGAACTGAAGCTTTCTTT

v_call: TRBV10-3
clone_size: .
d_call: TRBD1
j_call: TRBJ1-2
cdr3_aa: CAISGFNTGGKEWYTF
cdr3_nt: TGTGCCATCAGCGGATTTAATACAGGGGGGAAGGAGTGGTACACCTTC

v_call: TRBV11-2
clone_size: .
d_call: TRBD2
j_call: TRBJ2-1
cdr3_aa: CASSLDRAGGGNEQFF
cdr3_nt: TGTGCCAGCAGCTTAGACAGAGCGGGAGGGGGCAATGAGCAGTTCTTC

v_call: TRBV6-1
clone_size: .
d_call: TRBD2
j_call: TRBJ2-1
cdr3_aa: CASSARGRVEQFF
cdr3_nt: TGTGCCAGCAGTGCCCGGGGGAGGGTAGAGCAGTTCTTC

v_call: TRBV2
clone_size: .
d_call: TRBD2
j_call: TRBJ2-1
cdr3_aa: CASSGKTSGFNEQFF
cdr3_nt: TGTGCCAGCAGCGGAAAGACTAGCGGCTTCAATGAGCAGTTCTTC

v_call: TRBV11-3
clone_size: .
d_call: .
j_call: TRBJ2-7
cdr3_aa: CASSSPHDYEQYF
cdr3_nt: TGTGCCAGCAGCTCTCCACATGACTACGAGCAGTACTTC

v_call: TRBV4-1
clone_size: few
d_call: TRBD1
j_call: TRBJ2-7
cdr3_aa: CASSQAGRQGPYEQYF
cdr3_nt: TGCGCCAGCAGCCAAGCAGGTCGACAGGGGCCCTACGAGCAGTACTTC

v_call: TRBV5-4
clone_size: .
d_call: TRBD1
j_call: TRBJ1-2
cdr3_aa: CASSLQQGAQGYGYTF
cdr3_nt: TGTGCCAGCAGCCTACAACAGGGGGCGCAAGGCTATGGCTACACCTTC

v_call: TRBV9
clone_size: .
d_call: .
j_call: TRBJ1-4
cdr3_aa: CASSVSTGLTLFF
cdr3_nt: TGTGCCAGCAGCGTATCAACAGGGTTGACACTGTTTTTT

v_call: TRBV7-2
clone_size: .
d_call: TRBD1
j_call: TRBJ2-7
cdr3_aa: CASSLWGWRTGTYEQYF
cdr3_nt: TGTGCCAGCAGCTTATGGGGATGGAGGACAGGGACGTACGAGCAGTACTTC

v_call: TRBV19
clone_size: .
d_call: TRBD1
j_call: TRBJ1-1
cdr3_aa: CASSITGGTEAFF
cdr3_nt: TGTGCCAGTAGTATAACAGGGGGCACTGAAGCTTTCTTT

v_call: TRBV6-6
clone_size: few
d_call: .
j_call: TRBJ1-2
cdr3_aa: CASRTPSPGNYGYTF
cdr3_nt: TGTGCCAGCAGGACCCCGAGTCCGGGGAACTATGGCTACACCTTC

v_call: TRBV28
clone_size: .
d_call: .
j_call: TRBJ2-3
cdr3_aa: CASSFLADTQYF
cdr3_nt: TGTGCCAGCAGTTTTCTCGCAGATACGCAGTATTTT

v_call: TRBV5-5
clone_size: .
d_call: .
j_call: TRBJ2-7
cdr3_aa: CASSLGLNTYEQYF
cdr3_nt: TGTGCCAGCAGCTTGGGGCTTAACACCTACGAGCAGTACTTC

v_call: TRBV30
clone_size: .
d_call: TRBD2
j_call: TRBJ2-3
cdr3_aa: CAWTLAGQPGDTQYF
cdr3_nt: TGTGCCTGGACGCTAGCGGGCCAACCTGGGGATACGCAGTATTTT

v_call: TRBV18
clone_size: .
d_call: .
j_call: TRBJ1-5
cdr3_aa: CASSPNRDGQPQHF
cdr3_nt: TGTGCCAGCTCACCGAACAGGGATGGTCAGCCCCAGCATTTT

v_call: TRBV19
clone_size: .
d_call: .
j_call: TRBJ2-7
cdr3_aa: CASSTQGYEQYF
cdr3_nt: TGTGCCAGTAGTACCCAGGGTTACGAGCAGTACTTC

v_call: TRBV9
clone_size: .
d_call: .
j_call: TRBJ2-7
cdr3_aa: CASSSSGTQTYEQYF
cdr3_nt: TGTGCCAGCAGCTCCTCCGGGACACAAACCTACGAGCAGTACTTC

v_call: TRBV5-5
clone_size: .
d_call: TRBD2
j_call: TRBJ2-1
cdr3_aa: CASSLETSGYEQFF
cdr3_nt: TGTGCCAGCAGCTTGGAGACTAGCGGGTATGAGCAGTTCTTC

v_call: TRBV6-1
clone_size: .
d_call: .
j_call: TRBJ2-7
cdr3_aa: CASSGGSGGSYEQYF
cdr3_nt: TGTGCCAGCAGTGGTGGGTCAGGGGGGTCCTACGAGCAGTACTTC